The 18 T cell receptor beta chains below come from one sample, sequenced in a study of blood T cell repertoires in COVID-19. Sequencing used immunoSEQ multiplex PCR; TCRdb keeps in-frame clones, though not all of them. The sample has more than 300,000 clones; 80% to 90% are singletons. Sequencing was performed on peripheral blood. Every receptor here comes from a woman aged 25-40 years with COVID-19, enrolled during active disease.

Written as DNA, the CDR3 is TGTGCCAGCAGCCCATGGGGCGGGAGGGTGGACGAGCAGTACTTC. Protein sequence: CASSPWGGRVDEQYF. The rearrangement joins TRBV5-4 to TRBJ2-7, with 9 bases fitting TRBD2. Trimming at V came to 4 bases and at J to 5 bases, leaving 10 bases not matched to a gene. The CDR3 sequence is 15 residues long. The germline V gene encodes CDR1 SGHNT and CDR2 YYREEE (reference sequence).

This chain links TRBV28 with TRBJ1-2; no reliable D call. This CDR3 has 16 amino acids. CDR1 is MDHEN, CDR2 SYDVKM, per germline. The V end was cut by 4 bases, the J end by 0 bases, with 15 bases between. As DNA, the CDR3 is TGTGCCAGCAGTTCGCAAAAGGATCGGGCTAACTATGGCTACACCTTC. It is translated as CASSSQKDRANYGYTF.

For the CDR3, the DNA is TGTGCCTGGGACACGGGAGCGGGAACCATAGATACGCAGTATTTT. This translates into CAWDTGAGTIDTQYF. The chain has TRBV30 and TRBJ2-3, with 7 bases fitting TRBD2. The CDR3 is made up of 15 amino acids. With V trimmed by 5 bases and J by 5 bases, 13 bases remained unmatched. Germline CDR1 is GTSNPN and CDR2 is SVGIG (reference sequence).

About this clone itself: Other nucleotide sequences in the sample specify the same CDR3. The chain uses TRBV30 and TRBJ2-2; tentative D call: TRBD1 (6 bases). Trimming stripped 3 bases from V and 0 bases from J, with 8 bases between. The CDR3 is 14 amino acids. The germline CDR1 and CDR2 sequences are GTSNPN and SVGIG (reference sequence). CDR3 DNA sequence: TGTGCCTGGAGCCGGGACACGAACACCGGGGAGCTGTTTTTT. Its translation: CAWSRDTNTGELFF.

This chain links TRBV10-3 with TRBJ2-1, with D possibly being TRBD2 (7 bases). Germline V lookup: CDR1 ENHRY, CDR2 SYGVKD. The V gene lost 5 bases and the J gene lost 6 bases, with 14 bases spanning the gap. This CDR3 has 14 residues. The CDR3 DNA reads TGTGCCATCAGTTTGGGGGGAGGGGGCAATGAGCAGTTCTTC. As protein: CAISLGGGGNEQFF.

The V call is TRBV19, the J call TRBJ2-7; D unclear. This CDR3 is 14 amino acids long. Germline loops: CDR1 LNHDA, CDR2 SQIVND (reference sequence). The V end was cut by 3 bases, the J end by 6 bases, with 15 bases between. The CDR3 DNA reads TGTGCCAGTAGTATTGGGCCGAGCAGTGGCGAGCAGTACTTC. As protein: CASSIGPSSGEQYF.

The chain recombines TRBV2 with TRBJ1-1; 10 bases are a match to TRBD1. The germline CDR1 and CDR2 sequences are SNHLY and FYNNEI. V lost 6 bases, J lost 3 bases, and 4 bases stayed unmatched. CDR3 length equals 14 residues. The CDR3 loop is CASRGQGRDTEAFF. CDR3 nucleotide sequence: TGTGCCAGCAGGGGACAGGGGAGGGACACTGAAGCTTTCTTT.

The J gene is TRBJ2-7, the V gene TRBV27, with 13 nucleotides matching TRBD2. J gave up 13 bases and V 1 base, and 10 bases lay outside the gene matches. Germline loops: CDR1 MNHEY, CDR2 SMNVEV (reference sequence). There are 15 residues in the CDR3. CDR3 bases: TGTGCCAGCAGTTTATATCCGGGACTAGCGGGAACAGGATACTTC. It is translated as CASSLYPGLAGTGYF.

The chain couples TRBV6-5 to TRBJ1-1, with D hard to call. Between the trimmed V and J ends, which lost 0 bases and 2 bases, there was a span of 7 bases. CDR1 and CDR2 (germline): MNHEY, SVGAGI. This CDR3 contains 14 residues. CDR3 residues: CASSYSTGNTEAFF. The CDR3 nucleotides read TGTGCCAGCAGTTACTCGACGGGTAACACTGAAGCTTTCTTT.

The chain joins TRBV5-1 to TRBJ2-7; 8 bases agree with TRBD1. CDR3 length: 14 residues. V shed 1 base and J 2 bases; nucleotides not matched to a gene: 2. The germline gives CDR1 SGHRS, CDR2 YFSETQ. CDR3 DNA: TGCGCCAGCAGCTTGCGACAGGGGACCTACGAGCAGTACTTC. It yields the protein CASSLRQGTYEQYF.

CDR3 region: CASSSLSQGGTGNTIYF. Here the CDR3 DNA reads TGCGCCAGCAGCTCCCTATCCCAGGGCGGTACCGGAAACACCATATATTTT. J is TRBJ1-3 and V is TRBV5-1, with D maybe TRBD1 (5 bases). Germline values: CDR1 SGHRS, CDR2 YFSETQ. The CDR3 contains 17 residues. Deletions cut 3 bases from V and 4 bases from J, with 20 bases between.

The CDR3 reads CASSTRTGGATQYF. In DNA form, the CDR3 reads TGTGCCAGCAGCACAAGGACAGGGGGCGCGACCCAGTACTTC. The chain has TRBV5-6 and TRBJ2-5; 11 nucleotides match TRBD1. CDR3 size: 14 residues. Germline assignment: CDR1 SGHDT and CDR2 YYEEEE. The J segment lost 7 bases and the V segment lost 4 bases, leaving 6 bases of the junction unmatched. The full variable domain, rest sourced from reference TRBV5-6 and TRBJ2-5, is DAGVTQSPTHLIKTRGQQVTLRCSPKSGHDTVSWYQQALGQGPQFIFQYYEEEERQRGNFPDRFSGHQFPNYSSELNVNALLLGDSALYLCASSTRTGGATQYFGPGTRLLVL.

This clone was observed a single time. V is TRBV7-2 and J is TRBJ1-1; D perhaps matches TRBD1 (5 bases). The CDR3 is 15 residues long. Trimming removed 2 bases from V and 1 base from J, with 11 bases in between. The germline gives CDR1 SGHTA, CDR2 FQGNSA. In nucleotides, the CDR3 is TGTGCCAGCAGCTTACGCAGGGCCCAGAACACTGAAGCTTTCTTT. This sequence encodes CASSLRRAQNTEAFF. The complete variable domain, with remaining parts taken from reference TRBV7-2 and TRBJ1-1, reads GAGVSQSPSNKVTEKGKDVELRCDPISGHTALYWYRQSLGQGLEFLIYFQGNSAPDKSGLPSDRFSAERTGGSVSTLTIQRTQQEDSAVYLCASSLRRAQNTEAFFGQGTRLTVV.

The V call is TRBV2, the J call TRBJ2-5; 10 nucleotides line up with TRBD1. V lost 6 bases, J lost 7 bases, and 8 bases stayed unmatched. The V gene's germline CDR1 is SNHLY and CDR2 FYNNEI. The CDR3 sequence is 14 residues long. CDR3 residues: CASRHDRGLGTQYF. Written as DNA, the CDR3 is TGTGCCAGCAGACACGACAGGGGGCTTGGGACCCAGTACTTC.

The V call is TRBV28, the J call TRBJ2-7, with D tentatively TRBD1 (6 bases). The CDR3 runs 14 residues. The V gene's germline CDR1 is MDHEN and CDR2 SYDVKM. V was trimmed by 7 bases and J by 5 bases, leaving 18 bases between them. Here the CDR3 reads CASTLTGSPHEQYF. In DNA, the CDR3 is TGTGCCAGCACCCTGACAGGATCGCCCCACGAGCAGTACTTC.

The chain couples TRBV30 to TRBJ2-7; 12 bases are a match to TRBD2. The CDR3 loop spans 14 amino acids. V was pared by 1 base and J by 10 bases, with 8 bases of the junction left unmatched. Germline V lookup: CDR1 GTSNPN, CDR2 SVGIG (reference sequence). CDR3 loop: CAWSGTSGIVEQYF. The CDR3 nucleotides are TGTGCCTGGAGTGGGACTAGCGGGATAGTTGAACAGTACTTC. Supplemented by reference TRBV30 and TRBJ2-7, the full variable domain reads SQTIHQWPATLVQPVGSPLSLECTVEGTSNPNLYWYRQAAGRGLQLLFYSVGIGQISSEVPQNLSASRPQDRQFILSSKKLLLSDSGFYLCAWSGTSGIVEQYFGPGTRLTVT.

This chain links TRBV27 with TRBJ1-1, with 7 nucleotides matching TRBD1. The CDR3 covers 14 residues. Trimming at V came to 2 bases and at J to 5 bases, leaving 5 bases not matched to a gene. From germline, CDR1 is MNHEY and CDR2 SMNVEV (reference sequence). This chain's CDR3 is CASSLRRDSTEAFF. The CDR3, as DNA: TGTGCCAGCAGTTTAAGACGGGACAGTACTGAAGCTTTCTTT.

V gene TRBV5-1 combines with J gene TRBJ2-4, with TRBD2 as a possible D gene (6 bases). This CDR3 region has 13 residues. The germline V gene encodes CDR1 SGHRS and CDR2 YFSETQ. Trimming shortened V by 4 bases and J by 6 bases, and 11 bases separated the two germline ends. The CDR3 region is CASSPGTLNIQYF. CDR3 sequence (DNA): TGCGCCAGCAGCCCGGGGACTTTAAACATTCAGTACTTC.